This TCR beta chain was recorded in a study of blood T cell repertoires in COVID-19. At the level of the study: Italy, Spain and the United States were the sources of the convalescent and acute COVID-19 samples. Sample material is recorded as cDNA or gDNA derived from T cells, B-cell-depleted T cells, or PBMCs.

How the authors handled the data: Reference gene primers were amplified, and this amplification served to estimate nucleated cell counts. Using immunoSEQ multiplex PCR, the repertoire was profiled, and TCRdb retains in-frame clones only, with some absent. The V and J calls and clone size were taken over from that table, and D and trimming were inferred from the DNA. The sample contains approximately 210,000 clones, almost 85% of which appear only once. From germline, CDR1 is SGHRS and CDR2 YFSETQ. The V and J ends lost 4 bases and 3 bases respectively, with 8 bases between them. This CDR3 is built from 12 residues. In its sample, this clone was seen a few times.

This chain links TRBV5-1 with TRBJ2-7, with D possibly being TRBD1 (5 bases). The sample comprised peripheral blood. The TCR was taken from a woman aged 40 to 50 with acute or convalescent COVID-19. CDR3: CASSETVYEQYF. CDR3 in DNA: TGCGCCAGCAGCGAGACAGTCTACGAGCAGTACTTC.